This T cell receptor (beta chain) emerged from a study of blood T cells in healthy people across ages (dated by TCRdb to 2014 to 2015). Broadly, across the study: In model experiments, template switching captured roughly one uniquely barcoded TCR beta cDNA molecule for every two T cells. Using the same blood draw, the study looked at two additional independent replicas of 1 million unique cDNA reads for two donors, one aged 18 to 30 and the other aged 80 or older. The donors were divided into four age groups: young (average 16 years), middle-aged (roughly 40), aged (around 67) and long-lived (roughly 82). The study measured age-related changes in TCR beta repertoire diversity using deep sequencing normalized with unique cDNA molecular identifiers. To avoid experimental bias, donors of different ages were randomly spread across the sequencing lanes. Summary of the overall study and its limitations: There was a strong correlation between observed TCR beta diversity and the percentage of naive T cells measured by flow cytometry. Donor CMV infection status was unknown, potentially confounding age-related changes in expanded clonotypes. Estimates of total diversity based on one million sequenced T cells were considered lower bounds and underestimates. Bulk unsorted PBMC profiling prevented conclusive comparison of naive and antigen-experienced compartments. As age increased, observed TCR beta diversity per million T cells dropped in a roughly linear way, and a significant reduction was already evident by age 40. Compared with the aged group, the long-lived group had more naive CD4+ T cells, fewer expanded clones and increased TCR diversity, suggesting age selection.

Library prep was done by 5' RACE. Sequencer: Illumina HiSeq 2500. The second PCR ran for roughly 6 to 11 cycles and used a J-beta primer mix along with a sample-barcoded 5' primer. A unique molecular identifier was introduced onto each TCR beta cDNA molecule by a template-switch 5' adaptor carrying 12 random nucleotides. At least 3 million CDR3-containing paired-end reads were obtained from each sample. The Mint cDNA synthesis kit, primed by a TRBC-specific oligonucleotide, was used to synthesize first-strand cDNA from all RNA. All cDNA was treated with uracil-DNA glycosylase and then went through a first 18-cycle PCR with the universal primers M1SS and BC2_uni_R. Per the original workflow: For normalization, 1 million high-quality reads, each with a distinct molecular identifier, were randomly selected from each sample. Reads sharing molecular identifiers were discarded rather than binned into consensus sequences. MiTCR, run with a Q25 quality threshold and the strictest error-elimination algorithm, handled CDR3 identification, clonotype clustering and error correction. A nonparametric unseen species model with Euler transformation was used to estimate a lower bound on total TCR beta diversity. TCRdb reprocessing: public reads trimmed at Q25 with fastp, clones called with MiXCR, in-frame beta chains kept. One record per CDR3 amino acid sequence lists the most common genes and DNA. These V and J calls rely on TCRdb rather than the paper's analysis. The sample table contains 850,000 to 950,000 distinct CDR3 sequences; only one count was recorded for 29% of them. Jointly, the top ten make up 17% of the sample.

This clonotype was seen ten or more times. The antigen it recognizes is unknown. Per-base quality was not reported, and no clone a single base away is much larger than it. From the cysteine up to the phenylalanine, the CDR3 has a length of 12 residues. The retained sequence is limited to the CDR3, 36 bases, with the frame set at the first base. CDR1 KGHDR and CDR2 SFDVKD were looked up in the germline V gene. The germline V end is reduced by 9 bases and the J end by 5 bases; junction bases left unmatched: 4. Donors were a few dozen systemically healthy Caucasian individuals from Russia aged roughly 6 to 90 years. Each donor gave 8.5 to 10 milliliters of peripheral blood, collected into EDTA-treated Vacutainer tubes. PBMCs were isolated by Ficoll-Paque density-gradient centrifugation, with at least 6 million obtained per sample. Total RNA was extracted from PBMCs with Trizol reagent, with at least 5 micrograms obtained per sample. For every donor, an aliquot of PBMCs went through flow cytometry to measure the percentages of naive CD45RAhigh/CD27high T cells.

The receptor was isolated from a woman of 80 years or more in good health. Sequenced input: blood. The chain employs TRBV24-1 and TRBJ2-3; a stretch of 7 junction bases matches TRBD2. The CDR3 amino acid sequence is: CATGWGGDTQYF. The sequence in DNA is TGTGCCACCGGCTGGGGGGGAGATACGCAGTATTTT.